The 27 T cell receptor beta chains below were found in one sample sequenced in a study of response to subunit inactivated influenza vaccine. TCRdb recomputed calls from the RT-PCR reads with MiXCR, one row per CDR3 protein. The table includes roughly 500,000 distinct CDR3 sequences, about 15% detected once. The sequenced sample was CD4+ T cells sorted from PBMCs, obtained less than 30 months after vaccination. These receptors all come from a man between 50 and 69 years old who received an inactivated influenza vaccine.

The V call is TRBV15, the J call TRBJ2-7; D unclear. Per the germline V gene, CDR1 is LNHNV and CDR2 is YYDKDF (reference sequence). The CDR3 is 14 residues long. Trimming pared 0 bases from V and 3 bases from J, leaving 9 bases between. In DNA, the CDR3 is TGTGCCACCAGCAGAGATCTGGGCAACTACGAGCAGTACTTC. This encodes CATSRDLGNYEQYF. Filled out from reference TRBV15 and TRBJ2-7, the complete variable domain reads DAMVIQNPRYQVTQFGKPVTLSCSQTLNHNVMYWYQQKSSQAPKLLFHYYDKDFNNEADTPDNFQSRRPNTSFCFLDIRSPGLGDTAMYLCATSRDLGNYEQYFGPGTRLTVT.

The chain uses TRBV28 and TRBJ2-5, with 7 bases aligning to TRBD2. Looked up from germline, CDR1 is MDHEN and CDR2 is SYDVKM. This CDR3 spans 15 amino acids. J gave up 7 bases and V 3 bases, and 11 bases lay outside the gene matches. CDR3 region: CASSFLPSGTRTQYF. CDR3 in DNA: TGTGCCAGCAGTTTTCTTCCTAGCGGTACAAGGACCCAGTACTTC.

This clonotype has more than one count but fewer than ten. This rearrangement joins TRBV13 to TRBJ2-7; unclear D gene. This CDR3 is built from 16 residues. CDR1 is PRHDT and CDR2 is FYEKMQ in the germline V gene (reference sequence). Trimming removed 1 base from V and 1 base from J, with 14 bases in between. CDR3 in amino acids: CASSLVRQSLSYEQYF. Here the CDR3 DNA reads TGTGCCAGCAGCTTAGTTCGCCAGTCTTTATCCTACGAGCAGTACTTC.

The CDR3 region has the DNA TGTGCCAGCAGTCATAAAGTTTCGGGACAGGGACAAGAGACCCAGTACTTC. Translation gives CASSHKVSGQGQETQYF. The chain joins TRBV28 to TRBJ2-5; 9 nucleotides agree with TRBD1. V was pared by 5 bases and J by 2 bases, with 12 bases of the junction left unmatched. The CDR3 covers 17 residues. Per germline, CDR1 MDHEN and CDR2 SYDVKM. The full variable domain, with the rest looked up from reference TRBV28 and TRBJ2-5, is DVKVTQSSRYLVKRTGEKVFLECVQDMDHENMFWYRQDPGLGLRLIYFSYDVKMKEKGDIPEGYSVSREKKERFSLILESASTNQTSMYLCASSHKVSGQGQETQYFGPGTRLLVL.

The CDR3 sequence: CASSYSWDRDFKNIQYF. In DNA, the CDR3 is TGTGCCAGCAGTTACTCGTGGGACAGGGATTTCAAAAACATTCAGTACTTC. The chain uses TRBV6-2 or TRBV6-3 and TRBJ2-4; 9 bases line up with TRBD1. Trimming cost V 0 bases and J 3 bases; bases outside gene matches: 6. The length of the CDR3 is 17 residues. Germline V gene lookup returns CDR1 MNHEY and CDR2 SVGEGT.

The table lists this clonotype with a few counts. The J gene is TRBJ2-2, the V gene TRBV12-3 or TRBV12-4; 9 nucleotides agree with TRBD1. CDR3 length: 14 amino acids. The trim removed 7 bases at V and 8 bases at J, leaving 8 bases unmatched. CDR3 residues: CASKPGQGWGELFF. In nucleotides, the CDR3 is TGTGCCAGCAAACCGGGACAGGGTTGGGGGGAGCTGTTTTTT.

The DNA for the CDR3 is TGTGCCAGCAGCTTAATGGCAGGGGCTATCTCTGGAAACACCATATATTTT. As protein: CASSLMAGAISGNTIYF. The V gene is TRBV11-2, the J gene TRBJ1-3; a possible D gene is TRBD1 (6 bases). The V gene lost 2 bases and the J gene lost 0 bases, with 14 bases spanning the gap. The CDR3 covers 17 residues. CDR1 is SGHAT, CDR2 FQNNGV, per germline.

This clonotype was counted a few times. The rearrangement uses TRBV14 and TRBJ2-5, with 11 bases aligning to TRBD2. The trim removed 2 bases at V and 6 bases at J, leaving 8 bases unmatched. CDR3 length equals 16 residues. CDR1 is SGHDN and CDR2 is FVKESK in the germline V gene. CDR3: CASSQFPLAGVKTQYF. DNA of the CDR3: TGTGCCAGCAGCCAATTTCCACTAGCGGGAGTTAAGACCCAGTACTTC.

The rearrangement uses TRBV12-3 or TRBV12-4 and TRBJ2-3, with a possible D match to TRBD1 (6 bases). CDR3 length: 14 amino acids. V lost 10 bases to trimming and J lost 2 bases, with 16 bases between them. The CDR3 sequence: CAISRMGHTDTQYF. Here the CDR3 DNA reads TGTGCCATATCGAGGATGGGACACACAGATACGCAGTATTTT.

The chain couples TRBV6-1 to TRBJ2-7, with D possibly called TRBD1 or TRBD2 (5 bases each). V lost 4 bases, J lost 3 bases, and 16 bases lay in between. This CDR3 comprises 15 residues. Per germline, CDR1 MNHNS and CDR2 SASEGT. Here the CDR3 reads CASSGRGQGRYEQYF. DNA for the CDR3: TGTGCCAGCAGTGGACGCGGGCAGGGCCGCTACGAGCAGTACTTC.

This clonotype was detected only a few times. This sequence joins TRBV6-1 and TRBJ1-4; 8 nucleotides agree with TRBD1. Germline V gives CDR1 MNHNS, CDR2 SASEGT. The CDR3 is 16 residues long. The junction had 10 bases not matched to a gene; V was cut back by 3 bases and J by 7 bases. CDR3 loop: CASSDITGGWAEKLFF. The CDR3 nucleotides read TGTGCCAGCAGTGATATCACAGGGGGGTGGGCTGAAAAACTGTTTTTT.

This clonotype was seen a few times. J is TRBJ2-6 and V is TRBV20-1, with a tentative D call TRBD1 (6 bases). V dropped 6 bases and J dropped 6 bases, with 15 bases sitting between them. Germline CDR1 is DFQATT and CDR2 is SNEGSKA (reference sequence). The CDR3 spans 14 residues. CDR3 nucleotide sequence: TGCAGTGCCCCCAGGCAGGGACAGGCCAACGTCCTGACTTTC. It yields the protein CSAPRQGQANVLTF.

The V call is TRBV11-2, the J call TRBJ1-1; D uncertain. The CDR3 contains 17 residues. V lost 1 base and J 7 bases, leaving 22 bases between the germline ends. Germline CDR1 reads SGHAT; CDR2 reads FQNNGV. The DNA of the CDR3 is TGTGCCAGCAGCTTAGGGGGATTTCGGGCGGTTCGGGGTGAAGCTTTCTTT. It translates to CASSLGGFRAVRGEAFF.

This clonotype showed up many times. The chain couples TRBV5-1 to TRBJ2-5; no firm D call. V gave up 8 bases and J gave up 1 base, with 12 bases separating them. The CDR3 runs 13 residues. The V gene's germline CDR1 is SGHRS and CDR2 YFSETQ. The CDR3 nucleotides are TGCGCCAGTAACGACTTACTCCAAGAGACCCAGTACTTC. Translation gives CASNDLLQETQYF. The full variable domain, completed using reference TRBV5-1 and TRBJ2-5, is KAGVTQTPRYLIKTRGQQVTLSCSPISGHRSVSWYQQTPGQGLQFLFEYFSETQRNKGNFPGRFSGRQFSNSRSEMNVSTLELGDSALYLCASNDLLQETQYFGPGTRLLVL.

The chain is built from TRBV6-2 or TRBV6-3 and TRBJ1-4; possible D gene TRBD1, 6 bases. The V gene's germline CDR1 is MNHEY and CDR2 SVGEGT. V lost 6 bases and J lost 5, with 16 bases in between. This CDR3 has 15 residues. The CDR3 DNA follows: TGTGCCAGCAGGGGGACAAGCTTTCGGAATGAAAAACTGTTTTTT. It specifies CASRGTSFRNEKLFF.

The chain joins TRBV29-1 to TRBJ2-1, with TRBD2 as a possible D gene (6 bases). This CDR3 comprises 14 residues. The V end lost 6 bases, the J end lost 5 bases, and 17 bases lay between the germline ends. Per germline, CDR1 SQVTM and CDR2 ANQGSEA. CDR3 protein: CSVMPGLNDNEQFF. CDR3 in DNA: TGCAGCGTAATGCCGGGACTTAATGACAATGAGCAGTTCTTC.

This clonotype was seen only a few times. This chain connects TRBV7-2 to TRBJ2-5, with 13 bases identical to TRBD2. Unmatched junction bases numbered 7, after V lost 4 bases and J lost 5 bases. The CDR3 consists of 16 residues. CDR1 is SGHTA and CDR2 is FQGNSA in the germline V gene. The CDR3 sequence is CASSSWTSGGRETQYF. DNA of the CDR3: TGTGCCAGCAGCTCCTGGACTAGCGGGGGAAGGGAGACCCAGTACTTC.

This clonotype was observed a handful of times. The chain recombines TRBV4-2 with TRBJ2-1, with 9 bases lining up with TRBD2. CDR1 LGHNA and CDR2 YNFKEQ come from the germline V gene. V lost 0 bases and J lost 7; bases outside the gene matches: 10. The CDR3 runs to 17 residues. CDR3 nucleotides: TGTGCCAGCAGCCAAGATCACGGGACTAGCTACCTAAATGAGCAGTTCTTC. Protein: CASSQDHGTSYLNEQFF.

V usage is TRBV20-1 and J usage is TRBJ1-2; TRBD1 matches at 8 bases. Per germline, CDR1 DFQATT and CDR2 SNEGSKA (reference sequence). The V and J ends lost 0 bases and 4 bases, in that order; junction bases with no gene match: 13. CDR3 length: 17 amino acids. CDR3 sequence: CSAREPGRTGLSYGYTF. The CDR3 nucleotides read TGCAGTGCTAGAGAGCCGGGGAGGACAGGGCTATCCTATGGCTACACCTTC.

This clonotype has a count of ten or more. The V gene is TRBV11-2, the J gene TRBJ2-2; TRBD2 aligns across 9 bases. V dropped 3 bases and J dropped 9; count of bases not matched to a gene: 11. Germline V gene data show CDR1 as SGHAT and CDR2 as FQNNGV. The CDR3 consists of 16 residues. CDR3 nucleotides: TGTGCCAGCAGCTTCCTGGGCGGGAGGGCCGTATGGGAGCTGTTTTTT. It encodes CASSFLGGRAVWELFF.

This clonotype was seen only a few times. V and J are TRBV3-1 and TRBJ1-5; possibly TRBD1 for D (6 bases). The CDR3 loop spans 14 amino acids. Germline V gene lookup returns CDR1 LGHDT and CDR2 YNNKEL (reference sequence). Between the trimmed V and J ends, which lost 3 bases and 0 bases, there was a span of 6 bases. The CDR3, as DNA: TGTGCCAGCAGCCAGACAGGTAGCAATCAGCCCCAGCATTTT. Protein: CASSQTGSNQPQHF.

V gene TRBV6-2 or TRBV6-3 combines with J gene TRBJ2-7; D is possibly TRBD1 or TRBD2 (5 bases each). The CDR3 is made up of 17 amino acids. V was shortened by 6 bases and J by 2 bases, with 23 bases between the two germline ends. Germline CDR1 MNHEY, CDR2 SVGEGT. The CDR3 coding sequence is TGTGCCAGCAGAAACCCAGCACGGGGCGATCCCACCTACGAGCAGTACTTC. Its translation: CASRNPARGDPTYEQYF.

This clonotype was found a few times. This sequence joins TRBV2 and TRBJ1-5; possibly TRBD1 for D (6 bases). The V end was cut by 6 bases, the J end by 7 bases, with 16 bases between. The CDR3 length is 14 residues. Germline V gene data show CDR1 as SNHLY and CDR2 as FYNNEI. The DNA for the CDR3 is TGTGCCAGCAGGGGGATGACAGGATTCCAGCCCCAGCATTTT. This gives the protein CASRGMTGFQPQHF.

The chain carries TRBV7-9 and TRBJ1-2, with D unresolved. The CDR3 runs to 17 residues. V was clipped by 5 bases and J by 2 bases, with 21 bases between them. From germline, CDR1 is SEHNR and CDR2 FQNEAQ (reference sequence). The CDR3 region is CASSREVIRTLNYGYTF. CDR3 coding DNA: TGTGCCAGCAGCAGAGAGGTAATCAGGACTCTCAACTATGGCTACACCTTC.

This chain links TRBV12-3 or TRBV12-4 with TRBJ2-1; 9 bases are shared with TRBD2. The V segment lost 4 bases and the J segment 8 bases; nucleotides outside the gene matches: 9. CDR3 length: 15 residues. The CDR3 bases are TGTGCCAGCAGTTCTTGGGGCGGGAGGGCCTATGAGCAGTTCTTC. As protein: CASSSWGGRAYEQFF.

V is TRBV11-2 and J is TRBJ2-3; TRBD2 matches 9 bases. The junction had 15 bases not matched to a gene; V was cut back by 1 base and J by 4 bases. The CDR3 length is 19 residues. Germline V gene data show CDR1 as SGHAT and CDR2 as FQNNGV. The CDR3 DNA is TGTGCCAGCAGCTTAGGGTTGGCTAGCGGGACCAGCAGCGCAGATACGCAGTATTTT. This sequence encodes CASSLGLASGTSSADTQYF.

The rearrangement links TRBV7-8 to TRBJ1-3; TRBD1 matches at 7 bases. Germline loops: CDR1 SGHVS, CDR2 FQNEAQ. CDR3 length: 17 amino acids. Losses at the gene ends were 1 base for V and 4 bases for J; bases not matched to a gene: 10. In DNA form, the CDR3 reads TGTGCCAGCAGCTTAGATAGAGGGGGCGCGCTCGGAAACACCATATATTTT. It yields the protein CASSLDRGGALGNTIYF.